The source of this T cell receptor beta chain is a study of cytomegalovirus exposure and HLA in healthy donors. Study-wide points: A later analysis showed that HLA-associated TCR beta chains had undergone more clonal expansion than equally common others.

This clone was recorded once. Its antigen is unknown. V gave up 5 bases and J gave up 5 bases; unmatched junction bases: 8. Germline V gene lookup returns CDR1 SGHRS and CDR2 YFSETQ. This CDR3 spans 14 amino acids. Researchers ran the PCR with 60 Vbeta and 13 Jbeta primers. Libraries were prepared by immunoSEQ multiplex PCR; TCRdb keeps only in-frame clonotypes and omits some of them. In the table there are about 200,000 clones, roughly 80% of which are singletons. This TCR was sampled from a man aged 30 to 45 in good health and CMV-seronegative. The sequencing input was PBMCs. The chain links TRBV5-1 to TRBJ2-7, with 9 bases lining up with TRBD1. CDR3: CASRLTGGFNEQYF. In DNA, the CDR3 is TGCGCCAGCAGATTGACAGGGGGATTCAACGAGCAGTACTTC.